Listed below are T cell receptor beta chains from one sample, sequenced in a study of CD4 T cells in relation to SARS-CoV-2 and coronaviruses. The protocol was immunoSEQ multiplex PCR, while the TCRdb copy is restricted to in-frame clones and leaves out a portion. Of approximately 38,000 clones in the sample, around 87% were seen once. Input material: memory CD4+ T cells from PBMCs. Every receptor here comes from an adult with COVID-19. Both conserved end residues are part of each CDR3. Size is omitted from some rows. Given values are once, few, many or a class for expanded clones.

>-|TRBV24-1|TRBJ2-6
CATSDTQGSGANVLTF
>-|TRBV6-5|TRBJ2-5
CASSPSGGSENF
>-|TRBV19|TRBJ2-7
CASSIVGRGVSYEQYF
>-|TRBV7-8|TRBJ1-2
CASGTGSYYGYTF
>-|TRBV27|TRBJ1-2
CASSLSAGNHGYTF
>-|TRBV6-1|TRBJ1-5
CASSEAGGVIQPQHF
>-|TRBV2|TRBJ1-2
CASSEPGQGYGYTF
>-|TRBV3-1/TRBV3-2|TRBJ2-1
CASSQDSSGGHNEQFF
>-|TRBV5-4|TRBJ2-5
CASSRRTGAQETQYF
>-|TRBV7-8|TRBJ2-1
CASSLARSRISNEQFF
>-|TRBV28|TRBJ2-7
CASSTIYEQYF
>-|TRBV7-2|TRBJ2-3
CASSSFTDTQYF
>few|TRBV5-4|TRBJ1-6
CASSGGEGGYSPLHF
>-|TRBV9|TRBJ2-7
CASSPDLLVGEQYF
>-|TRBV3-1/TRBV3-2|TRBJ2-1
CASSPPGTVDNEQFF
>-|TRBV10-3|TRBJ1-1
CAISADRGRNTEAFF
>-|TRBV5-5|TRBJ1-2
CASSFAAGNGYTF
>-|TRBV4-1|TRBJ1-5
CASSHRGLSNQPQHF
>-|TRBV29-1|TRBJ1-3
CSVIAGGNTIYF
>-|TRBV27|TRBJ1-2
CASSQPGQGYGYTF
>-|TRBV3-1/TRBV3-2|TRBJ2-2
CASSQSGGSNTGELFF
>-|TRBV7-8|TRBJ1-5
CASSLGQGYNQPQHF
>-|TRBV7-9|TRBJ2-5
CASSEEKRIRGETQYF
>-|TRBV6-6|TRBJ1-1
CASRHGSSEAFF
>-|TRBV18|TRBJ1-1
CASSPSPDRNTEAFF
>once|TRBV24-1|TRBJ1-5
CATSDSWGGQFNQPQHF
>few|TRBV5-1|TRBJ2-5
CASSLRLRSYQETQYF
>-|TRBV6-5|TRBJ2-1
CASSYSAGGKGAQFF
>-|TRBV3-1/TRBV3-2|TRBJ1-6
CASSQFSGTGASPLHF
>-|TRBV2|TRBJ2-5
CASTTVQETQYF
>-|TRBV7-9|TRBJ1-2
CASSVEGPGTGGYTF
>-|TRBV5-4|TRBJ1-1
CASSLRVSTEAFF
>-|TRBV11-3|TRBJ2-3
CASSSRGAGGDPDTQYF
>once|TRBV6-1|TRBJ1-3
CASSEARGRIFGNTIYF
>-|TRBV5-1|TRBJ1-2
CASSREQGGGYGYTF
>-|TRBV6-5|TRBJ2-2
CASSYIRTGELFF